This entry describes one T cell receptor (beta chain). Antigen specificity is unknown. The sample originates from a study of vaccination and CD4 T cells after COVID-19. Treatment meaning: approximately 9-day PBMC culture with coronavirus spike peptide pools or control peptides (ViraFEST assay). Positivity by PCR occurred from March to December 2020, a period that predated US Alpha, Beta and Delta variants. The trim removed 3 bases at V and 6 bases at J, leaving 8 bases unmatched. Germline loops: CDR1 MGHRA, CDR2 YSYEKL. The CDR3 contains 16 residues. Cultured CD4+ T-cell DNA underwent Oncomine TCR Beta short-read sequencing. TCRdb re-derived calls from the PCR reads in MiXCR, one entry per CDR3 protein. The table lists about 6,600 distinct CDR3 sequences, 18% of them singletons.

The sequenced sample consisted of CD4+ T cells from blood, cultured in vitro. This receptor was identified in a human donor who had recovered from COVID-19. V and J are TRBV4-1 and TRBJ2-3; the match to TRBD2 covers 11 bases. The CDR3 sequence is CASSHGTSGLFDTQYF. As DNA, the CDR3 is TGCGCCAGCAGCCATGGGACTAGCGGTTTATTTGATACGCAGTATTTT.